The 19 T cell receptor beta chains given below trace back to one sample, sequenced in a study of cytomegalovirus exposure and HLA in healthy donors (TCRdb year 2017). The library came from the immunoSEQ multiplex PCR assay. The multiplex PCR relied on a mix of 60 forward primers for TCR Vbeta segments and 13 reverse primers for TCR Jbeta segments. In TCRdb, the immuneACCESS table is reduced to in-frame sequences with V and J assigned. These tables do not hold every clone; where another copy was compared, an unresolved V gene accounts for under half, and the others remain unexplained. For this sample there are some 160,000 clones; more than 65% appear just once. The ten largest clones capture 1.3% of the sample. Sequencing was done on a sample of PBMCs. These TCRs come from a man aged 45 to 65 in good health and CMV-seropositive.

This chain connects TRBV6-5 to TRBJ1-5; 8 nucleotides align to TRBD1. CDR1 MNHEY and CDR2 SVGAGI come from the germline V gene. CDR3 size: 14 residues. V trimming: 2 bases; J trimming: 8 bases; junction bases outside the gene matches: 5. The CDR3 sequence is CASSYRQGAKPQHF. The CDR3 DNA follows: TGTGCCAGCAGTTACCGGCAGGGGGCTAAGCCCCAGCATTTT.

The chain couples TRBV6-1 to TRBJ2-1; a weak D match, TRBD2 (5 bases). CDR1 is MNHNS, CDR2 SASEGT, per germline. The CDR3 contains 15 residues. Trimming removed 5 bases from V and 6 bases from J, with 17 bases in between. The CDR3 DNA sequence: TGTGCCAGCAGTAAGCAAGAACTAGGCATCAATGAGCAGTTCTTC. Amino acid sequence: CASSKQELGINEQFF.

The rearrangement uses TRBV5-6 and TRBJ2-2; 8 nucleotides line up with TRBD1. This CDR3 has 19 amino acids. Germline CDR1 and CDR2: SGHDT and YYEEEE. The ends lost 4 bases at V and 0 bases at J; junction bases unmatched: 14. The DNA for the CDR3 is TGTGCCAGCAGCGGACTGTTCGGATTACAGGGGGCGAACACCGGGGAGCTGTTTTTT. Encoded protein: CASSGLFGLQGANTGELFF.

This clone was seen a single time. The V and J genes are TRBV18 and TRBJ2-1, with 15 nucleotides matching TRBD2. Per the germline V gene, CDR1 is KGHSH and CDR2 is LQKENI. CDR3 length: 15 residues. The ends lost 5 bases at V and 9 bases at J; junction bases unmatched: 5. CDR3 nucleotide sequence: TGTGCCAGCTCAAAGCCGGGACTAGCGGGAGGTGAGCAGTTCTTC. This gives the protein CASSKPGLAGGEQFF. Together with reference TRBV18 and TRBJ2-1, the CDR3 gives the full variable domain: NAGVMQNPRHLVRRRGQEARLRCSPMKGHSHVYWYRQLPEEGLKFMVYLQKENIIDESGMPKERFSAEFPKEGPSILRIQQVVRGDSAAYFCASSKPGLAGGEQFFGPGTRLTVL.

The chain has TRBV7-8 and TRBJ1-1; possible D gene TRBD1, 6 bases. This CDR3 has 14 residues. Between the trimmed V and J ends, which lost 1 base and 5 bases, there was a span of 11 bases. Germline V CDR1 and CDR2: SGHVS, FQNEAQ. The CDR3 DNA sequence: TGTGCCAGCAGCTTAGTGGGGGGGCAGACTGAAGCTTTCTTT. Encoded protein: CASSLVGGQTEAFF.

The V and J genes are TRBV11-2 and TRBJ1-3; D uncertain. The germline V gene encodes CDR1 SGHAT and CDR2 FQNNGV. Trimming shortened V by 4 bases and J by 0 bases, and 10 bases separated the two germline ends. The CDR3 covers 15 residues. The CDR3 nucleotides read TGTGCCAGCAGCTCCCTTAAAAACTCTGGAAACACCATATATTTT. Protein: CASSSLKNSGNTIYF.

The CDR3 is CASEVSSSGNTIYF. As DNA, the CDR3 is TGTGCCAGTGAGGTGTCTAGCTCTGGAAACACCATATATTTT. V is TRBV28 and J is TRBJ1-3; D is undetermined. There are 14 residues in the CDR3. Per germline, CDR1 MDHEN and CDR2 SYDVKM. V was pared by 9 bases and J by 0 bases, with 12 bases between. Together with reference TRBV28 and TRBJ1-3, the CDR3 gives the full variable domain: DVKVTQSSRYLVKRTGEKVFLECVQDMDHENMFWYRQDPGLGLRLIYFSYDVKMKEKGDIPEGYSVSREKKERFSLILESASTNQTSMYLCASEVSSSGNTIYFGEGSWLTVV.

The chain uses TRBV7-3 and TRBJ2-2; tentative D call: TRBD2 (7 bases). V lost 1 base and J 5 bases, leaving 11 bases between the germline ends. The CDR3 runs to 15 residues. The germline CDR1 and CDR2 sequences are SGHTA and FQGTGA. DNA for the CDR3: TGTGCCAGCAGCTTAATGGGGGGGCCTACCGGGGAGCTGTTTTTT. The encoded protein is CASSLMGGPTGELFF.

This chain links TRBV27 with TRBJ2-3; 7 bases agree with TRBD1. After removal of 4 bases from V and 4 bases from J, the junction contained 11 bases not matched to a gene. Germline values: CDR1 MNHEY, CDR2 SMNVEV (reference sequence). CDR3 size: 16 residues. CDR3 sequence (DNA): TGTGCCAGCAGTTCCCGACAGGGTTTTGTTTCAGATACGCAGTATTTT. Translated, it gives CASSSRQGFVSDTQYF.

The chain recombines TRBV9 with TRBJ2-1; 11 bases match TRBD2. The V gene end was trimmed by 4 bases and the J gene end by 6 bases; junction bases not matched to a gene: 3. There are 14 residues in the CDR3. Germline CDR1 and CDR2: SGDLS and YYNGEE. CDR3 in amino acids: CASSLAGGPNEQFF. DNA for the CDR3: TGTGCCAGCAGCTTAGCGGGGGGGCCCAATGAGCAGTTCTTC.

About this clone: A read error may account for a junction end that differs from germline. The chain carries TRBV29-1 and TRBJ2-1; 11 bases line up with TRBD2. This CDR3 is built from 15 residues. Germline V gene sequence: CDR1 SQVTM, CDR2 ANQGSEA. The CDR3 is CSVVRGTSGYNGQFF. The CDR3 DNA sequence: TGCAGCGTGGTCAGGGGGACTAGCGGATACAATGGGCAGTTCTTC.

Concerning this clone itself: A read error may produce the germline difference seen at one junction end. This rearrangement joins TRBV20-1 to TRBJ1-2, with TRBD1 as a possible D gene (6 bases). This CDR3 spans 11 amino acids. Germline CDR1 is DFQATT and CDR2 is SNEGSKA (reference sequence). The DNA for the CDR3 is TGCAGTGCAACGGACAGCCTCCGCGGGTCCTTC. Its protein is CSATDSLRGSF.

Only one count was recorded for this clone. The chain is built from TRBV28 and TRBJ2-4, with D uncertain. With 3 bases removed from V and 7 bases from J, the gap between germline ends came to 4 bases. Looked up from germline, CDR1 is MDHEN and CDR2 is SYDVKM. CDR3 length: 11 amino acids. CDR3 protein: CASSFSNIQYF. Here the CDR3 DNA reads TGTGCCAGCAGTTTCAGTAACATTCAGTACTTC.

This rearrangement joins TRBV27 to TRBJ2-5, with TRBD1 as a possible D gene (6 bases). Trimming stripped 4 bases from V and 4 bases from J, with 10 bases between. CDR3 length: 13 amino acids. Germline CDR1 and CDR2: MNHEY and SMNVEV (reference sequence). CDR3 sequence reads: CASSSGHPETQYF. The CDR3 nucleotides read TGTGCCAGCAGTTCGGGACATCCAGAGACCCAGTACTTC.

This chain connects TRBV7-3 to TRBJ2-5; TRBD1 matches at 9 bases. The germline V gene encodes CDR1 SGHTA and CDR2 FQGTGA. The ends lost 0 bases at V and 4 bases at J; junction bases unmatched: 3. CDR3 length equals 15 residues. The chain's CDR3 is CASSLTQGQGETQYF. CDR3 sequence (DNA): TGTGCCAGCAGCTTAACGCAGGGACAGGGAGAGACCCAGTACTTC.

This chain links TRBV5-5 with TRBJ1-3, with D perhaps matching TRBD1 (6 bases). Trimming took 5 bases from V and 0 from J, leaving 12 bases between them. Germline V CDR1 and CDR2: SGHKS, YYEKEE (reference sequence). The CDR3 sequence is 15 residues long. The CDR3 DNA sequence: TGTGCCAGCAGTTACAGGGTGAGCTCTGGAAACACCATATATTTT. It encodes CASSYRVSSGNTIYF.

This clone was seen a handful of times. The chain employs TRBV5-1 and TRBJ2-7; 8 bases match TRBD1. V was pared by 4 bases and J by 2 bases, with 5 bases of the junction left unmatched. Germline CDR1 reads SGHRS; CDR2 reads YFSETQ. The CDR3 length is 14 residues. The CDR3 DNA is TGCGCCAGCAGCCTCGACAGGGGCCCCTACGAGCAGTACTTC. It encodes CASSLDRGPYEQYF.

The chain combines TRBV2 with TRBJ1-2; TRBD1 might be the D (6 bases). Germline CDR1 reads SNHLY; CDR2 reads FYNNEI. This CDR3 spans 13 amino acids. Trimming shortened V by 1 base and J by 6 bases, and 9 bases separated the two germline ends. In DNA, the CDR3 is TGTGCCAGCAGTGAAGGCCGGACAGATGGCTACACCTTC. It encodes CASSEGRTDGYTF.

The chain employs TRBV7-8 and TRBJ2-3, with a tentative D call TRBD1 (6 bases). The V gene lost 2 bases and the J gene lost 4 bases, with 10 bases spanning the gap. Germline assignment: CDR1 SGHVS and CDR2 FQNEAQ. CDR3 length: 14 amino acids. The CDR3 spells CASSLRDMPDTQYF. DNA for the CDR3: TGTGCCAGCAGCTTAAGGGACATGCCAGATACGCAGTATTTT.